The 13 T cell receptor beta chains listed next were all sequenced from one sample in a study of blood T cell repertoires in COVID-19. Method: immunoSEQ multiplex PCR; TCRdb's copy keeps in-frame clones and lacks some. The sample has around 180,000 clones; about 87% are singletons. Sequencing was carried out using peripheral blood. Receptors were obtained from a man in his 60s with acute or convalescent COVID-19.

This chain links TRBV27 with TRBJ2-5; possible D gene TRBD2, 6 bases. The germline V and J ends were trimmed by 8 bases and 4 bases, with 26 bases remaining between them. The CDR3 length is 17 residues. In germline, CDR1 is MNHEY, CDR2 SMNVEV (reference sequence). CDR3 DNA sequence: TGTGCCAGCTCTAATCTAGCGTCCTTAGGTCGAGGAGAGACCCAGTACTTC. It codes for CASSNLASLGRGETQYF.

The chain couples TRBV5-5 to TRBJ2-1; no reliable D call. Trimming removed 4 bases at V and 7 bases at J, with 9 bases between. CDR1 SGHKS and CDR2 YYEKEE come from the germline V gene (reference sequence). The CDR3 length is 12 residues. The CDR3 bases are TGTGCCAGCAGCCTAGATCTTAATGAGCAGTTCTTC. It codes for CASSLDLNEQFF.

The gene calls are TRBV11-3 and TRBJ2-1, with D perhaps TRBD2 (5 bases). The CDR3 length is 17 residues. Trimming removed 0 bases at V and 4 bases at J, with 16 bases between. The germline V gene has CDR1 SGHNT and CDR2 YENEEA. The chain's CDR3 is CASSLDGTARRYNEQFF. In nucleotides, the CDR3 is TGTGCCAGCAGCTTAGACGGTACAGCTCGGAGGTACAATGAGCAGTTCTTC. Based on the CDR3 plus reference TRBV11-3 and TRBJ2-1, the full variable domain is EAGVVQSPRYKIIEKKQPVAFWCNPISGHNTLYWYLQNLGQGPELLIRYENEEAVDDSQLPKDRFSAERLKGVDSTLKIQPAELGDSAVYLCASSLDGTARRYNEQFFGPGTRLTVL.

Here the CDR3 reads CASSLVGTSGKETQYF. The CDR3, as DNA: TGTGCCAGCAGCTTAGTGGGGACTAGCGGCAAAGAGACCCAGTACTTC. The chain is built from TRBV11-2 and TRBJ2-5, with 11 bases aligning to TRBD2. The ends lost 1 base at V and 3 bases at J; junction bases unmatched: 4. Germline V gene sequence: CDR1 SGHAT, CDR2 FQNNGV. The CDR3 consists of 16 residues.

This sequence joins TRBV20-1 and TRBJ2-5; D is ambiguous. There are 13 residues in the CDR3. Trimming stripped 3 bases from V and 2 bases from J, with 10 bases between. In germline, CDR1 is DFQATT, CDR2 SNEGSKA (reference sequence). This CDR3 reads CSASSQTQETQYF. The CDR3 DNA reads TGCAGTGCTAGTTCTCAGACTCAAGAGACCCAGTACTTC.

The rearrangement links TRBV5-8 to TRBJ1-6; D perhaps matches TRBD1 (5 bases). Germline CDR1 reads SGHTS; CDR2 reads YDEGEE. V shed 0 bases and J shed 6 bases, with 13 bases lying between them. The CDR3 extends over 16 amino acids. As DNA, the CDR3 is TGTGCCAGCAGCTTGGACAGGTCGATGGGTAATTCACCCCTCCACTTT. It specifies CASSLDRSMGNSPLHF.

About this clone: Other DNA sequences in the same sample also yield this CDR3. The chain employs TRBV19 and TRBJ1-1; weak D call: TRBD1 (5 bases). This CDR3 is 13 amino acids long. Germline CDR1 and CDR2: LNHDA and SQIVND (reference sequence). V gave up 4 bases and J gave up 1 base, with 7 bases separating them. The CDR3 is CASSTGQNTEAFF. In DNA, the CDR3 is TGTGCCAGTAGTACAGGACAGAACACTGAAGCTTTCTTT.

DNA for the CDR3: TGCGCCAGCAGCTTGAGAGTTAACACCGGGGAGCTGTTTTTT. Translated: CASSLRVNTGELFF. This chain links TRBV5-1 with TRBJ2-2; D is undetermined. The CDR3 length is 14 residues. With 1 base removed from V and 2 bases from J, the gap between germline ends came to 6 bases. From germline, CDR1 is SGHRS and CDR2 YFSETQ.

This clone was seen once. The rearrangement links TRBV21-1 to TRBJ1-2. TRBV21-1 is a recognized pseudogene. The CDR3 consists of 16 residues. The CDR3 sequence is CASSKGYLVHNYGYTF. DNA for the CDR3: TGTGCCAGCAGCAAAGGGTACTTAGTTCATAACTATGGCTACACCTTC.

The chain uses TRBV19 and TRBJ1-6, with 7 bases matching TRBD1. With 3 bases clipped from V and 10 bases from J, the junction kept 6 bases outside the gene matches. The CDR3 runs to 14 residues. Germline lookup yields CDR1 LNHDA and CDR2 SQIVND (reference sequence). This chain's CDR3 is CASSIRQGDSPLHF. The CDR3 nucleotides are TGTGCCAGTAGTATCAGGCAGGGGGACTCACCCCTCCACTTT.

The chain links TRBV6-5 to TRBJ1-5, with TRBD1 matching 11 bases. J lost 6 bases, V lost 6 bases, and 4 bases had no gene match. The CDR3 is 14 residues long. The germline V gene encodes CDR1 MNHEY and CDR2 SVGAGI. CDR3 in amino acids: CASSRDRGGQPQHF. The CDR3 nucleotides are TGTGCCAGCAGCAGGGACAGGGGGGGTCAGCCCCAGCATTTT.

This chain's CDR3 is CASTFSEYQETQYF. The CDR3 DNA reads as TGTGCCAGCACCTTTAGCGAGTACCAAGAGACCCAGTACTTC. This chain links TRBV6-5 with TRBJ2-5; tentative D call: TRBD2 (5 bases). The V gene lost 7 bases and the J gene lost 0 bases, with 12 bases spanning the gap. CDR1 and CDR2 from the germline V gene are MNHEY and SVGAGI. The CDR3 runs to 14 residues.

This chain connects TRBV24-1 to TRBJ1-2; TRBD1 matches at 7 bases. Per the germline V gene, CDR1 is KGHDR and CDR2 is SFDVKD. V gave up 4 bases and J gave up 4 bases; unmatched junction bases: 11. The CDR3 is made up of 16 amino acids. The DNA for the CDR3 is TGTGCCACCAGTGACCCGAGGAGGGGGCAAAGCTATGGCTACACCTTC. Protein product: CATSDPRRGQSYGYTF.